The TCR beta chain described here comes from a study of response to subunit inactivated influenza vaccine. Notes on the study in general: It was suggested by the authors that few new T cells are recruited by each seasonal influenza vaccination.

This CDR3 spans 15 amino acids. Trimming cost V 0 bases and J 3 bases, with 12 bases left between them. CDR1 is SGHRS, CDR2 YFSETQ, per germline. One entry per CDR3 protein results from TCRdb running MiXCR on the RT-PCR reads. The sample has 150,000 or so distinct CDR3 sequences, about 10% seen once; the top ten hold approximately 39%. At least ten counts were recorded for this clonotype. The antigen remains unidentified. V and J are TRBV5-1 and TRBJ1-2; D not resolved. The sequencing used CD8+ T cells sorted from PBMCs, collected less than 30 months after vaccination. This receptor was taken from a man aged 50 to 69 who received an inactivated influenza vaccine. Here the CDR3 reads CASSLANTGHYGYTF. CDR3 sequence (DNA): TGCGCCAGCAGCTTGGCCAATACCGGTCACTATGGCTACACCTTC.